This T cell receptor (beta chain) was captured by sequencing in a study of T cells in Graves' hyperthyroidism and ophthalmopathy. This clonotype has at least ten counts. There were TCR beta CDR3 regions amplified from RNA transcripts. The HTBI primer set served for first-round RT-PCR of the TCR CDR3. TCRdb reprocessed the multiplex PCR reads via MiXCR and lists one record per CDR3 protein. The table records hundreds of thousands of distinct CDR3 sequences, around a quarter of them present only once. The V and J ends lost 3 bases and 9 bases respectively, with 8 bases between them. The CDR3 length is 11 residues. Germline loops: CDR1 PRHDT, CDR2 FYEKMQ (reference sequence).

Sequencing was carried out using blood. The chain joins TRBV13 to TRBJ1-2, with D maybe TRBD1 (5 bases). This TCR was sampled from a woman in her thirties with Graves' ophthalmopathy. For the CDR3, the DNA is TGTGCCAGCAGCTTGGACATGAGCTACACCTTC. This codes for CASSLDMSYTF.